The 24 T cell receptor beta chains given below trace back to one sample, sequenced in a study of blood T cell repertoires in COVID-19. Generated by immunoSEQ multiplex PCR, the TCRdb table keeps only in-frame clones and is missing some. The sample shows a few hundred thousand clones, about 88% of them seen only once. The sequenced material came from PBMCs or T cells enriched from blood (not recorded which). Receptor source: a woman younger than 35 who had been exposed to COVID-19.

This clone was recorded once. The V and J genes are TRBV7-9 and TRBJ2-1; 11 nucleotides agree with TRBD1. V trimming: 5 bases; J trimming: 7 bases; junction bases outside the gene matches: 4. Germline V lookup: CDR1 SEHNR, CDR2 FQNEAQ (reference sequence). The CDR3 extends over 14 amino acids. The CDR3 bases are TGTGCCAGCAGCACGGGACAGGGGGGGAATGAGCAGTTCTTC. It specifies CASSTGQGGNEQFF. Combining the CDR3 with reference TRBV7-9 and TRBJ2-1 gives the whole variable domain DTGVSQNPRHKITKRGQNVTFRCDPISEHNRLYWYRQTLGQGPEFLTYFQNEAQLEKSRLLSDRFSAERPKGSFSTLEIQRTEQGDSAMYLCASSTGQGGNEQFFGPGTRLTVL.

The chain is built from TRBV7-9 and TRBJ1-2; no definite D call. The CDR3 runs to 13 residues. Germline lookup yields CDR1 SEHNR and CDR2 FQNEAQ (reference sequence). Trimming pared 5 bases from V and 1 base from J, leaving 8 bases between. For the CDR3, the DNA is TGTGCCAGCAGCCCCCTCTTTAACTATGGCTACACCTTC. Encoded protein: CASSPLFNYGYTF.

The V gene is TRBV5-8, the J gene TRBJ2-1, with 7 bases lining up with TRBD2. Unmatched junction bases numbered 5, after V lost 2 bases and J lost 6 bases. This CDR3 has 14 residues. Germline V lookup: CDR1 SGHTS, CDR2 YDEGEE. CDR3 sequence (DNA): TGTGCCAGCAGCTTACGGACTAGTCGCAATGAGCAGTTCTTC. Protein sequence: CASSLRTSRNEQFF.

This clone was found once. The chain carries TRBV5-3 and TRBJ2-5; 12 positions match TRBD2. TRBV5-3 is an ORF, and what it does is uncertain. J lost 1 base, V lost 4 bases, and 5 bases had no gene match. The CDR3 contains 16 residues. CDR3 region: CARSIGTSGFQETQYF. CDR3 sequence (DNA): TGTGCCAGAAGCATAGGGACTAGCGGGTTCCAAGAGACCCAGTACTTC.

This clone was detected once. The chain joins TRBV18 to TRBJ2-3; TRBD2 matches at 12 bases. The V and J ends lost 6 bases and 2 bases, in that order; junction bases with no gene match: 6. This CDR3 has 16 residues. Germline V gene lookup returns CDR1 KGHSH and CDR2 LQKENI. CDR3 in amino acids: CASSPRLAGATDTQYF. Here the CDR3 DNA reads TGTGCCAGCTCTCCCCGACTAGCGGGGGCCACAGATACGCAGTATTTT. The variable domain in full, with the rest retrieved from reference TRBV18 and TRBJ2-3, is NAGVMQNPRHLVRRRGQEARLRCSPMKGHSHVYWYRQLPEEGLKFMVYLQKENIIDESGMPKERFSAEFPKEGPSILRIQQVVRGDSAAYFCASSPRLAGATDTQYFGPGTRLTVL.

The chain links TRBV13 to TRBJ2-7; a weak D match, TRBD1 (6 bases). The CDR3 has 15 residues. The V end was cut by 4 bases, the J end by 2 bases, with 15 bases between. From germline, CDR1 is PRHDT and CDR2 FYEKMQ (reference sequence). For the CDR3, the DNA is TGTGCCAGCAGCTCCCAGACAGGTGCGACCTACGAGCAGTACTTC. Its translation: CASSSQTGATYEQYF.

V usage is TRBV5-6 and J usage is TRBJ1-3, with 8 bases fitting TRBD1. CDR1 and CDR2 from the germline V gene are SGHDT and YYEEEE. The CDR3 runs to 16 residues. V was clipped by 0 bases and J by 4 bases; unmatched bases: 6. The CDR3 spells CASSLDRGNFGNTIYF. In DNA, the CDR3 is TGTGCCAGCAGCTTGGACAGGGGGAATTTCGGAAACACCATATATTTT.

The rearrangement uses TRBV19 and TRBJ1-3; D perhaps matches TRBD1 (6 bases). Germline lookup yields CDR1 LNHDA and CDR2 SQIVND (reference sequence). The V gene lost 4 bases and the J gene lost 0 bases, with 10 bases spanning the gap. The CDR3 runs 15 residues. This chain's CDR3 is CASSRDTSSGNTIYF. The CDR3 nucleotides read TGTGCCAGTAGTAGGGACACAAGCTCTGGAAACACCATATATTTT.

The rearrangement uses TRBV15 and TRBJ1-6, with D hard to call. CDR1 is LNHNV, CDR2 YYDKDF, per germline (reference sequence). Trimming took 1 base from V and 9 from J, leaving 13 bases between them. The CDR3 consists of 15 residues. The CDR3 region is CATSRGRGISSPLHF. CDR3 sequence (DNA): TGTGCCACCAGCAGAGGTCGGGGAATCAGTTCACCCCTCCACTTT.

V and J are TRBV11-2 and TRBJ1-1; D not certain. Germline assignment: CDR1 SGHAT and CDR2 FQNNGV. Trimming removed 1 base at V and 3 bases at J, with 9 bases between. The CDR3 consists of 14 residues. Here the CDR3 DNA reads TGTGCCAGCAGCTTAGGCAGGTCAGACACTGAAGCTTTCTTT. Protein sequence: CASSLGRSDTEAFF.

This chain uses TRBV9 with TRBJ2-1; 12 bases match TRBD2. Germline assignment: CDR1 SGDLS and CDR2 YYNGEE. The J segment lost 7 bases and the V segment lost 4 bases, leaving 6 bases of the junction unmatched. The CDR3 covers 15 residues. The CDR3 here is CASSPSGGAWNEQFF. CDR3 coding DNA: TGTGCCAGCAGCCCTAGCGGGGGGGCCTGGAATGAGCAGTTCTTC.

Only one count was recorded for this clone. The genes are TRBV5-1 and TRBJ2-3, with TRBD2 matching over 13 bases. The CDR3 length is 18 residues. CDR1 is SGHRS and CDR2 is YFSETQ in the germline V gene. The V and J ends lost 0 bases and 3 bases, in that order; junction bases with no gene match: 7. In nucleotides, the CDR3 is TGCGCCAGCAGCTTGGACGGACTAGCGGGAGCTGGGACAGATACGCAGTATTTT. It encodes CASSLDGLAGAGTDTQYF.

This rearrangement joins TRBV28 to TRBJ2-1; 8 bases fit TRBD2. Looked up from germline, CDR1 is MDHEN and CDR2 is SYDVKM. V trimming: 3 bases; J trimming: 2 bases; junction bases outside the gene matches: 3. This CDR3 is 15 amino acids long. The CDR3 DNA sequence: TGTGCCAGCAGTTTCGGTAGCGGGACCTACAATGAGCAGTTCTTC. It yields the protein CASSFGSGTYNEQFF.

The chain recombines TRBV9 with TRBJ2-7; no clear D. Germline assignment: CDR1 SGDLS and CDR2 YYNGEE. This CDR3 is 14 amino acids long. V was pared by 0 bases and J by 1 base, with 8 bases between. The CDR3 nucleotides are TGTGCCAGCAGCGTAGAGGAGATTTCCTACGAGCAGTACTTC. Protein sequence: CASSVEEISYEQYF.

CDR3 bases: TGCGCCAGCAGCCAAGACAGGAAAGGAAACACCATATATTTT. This sequence encodes CASSQDRKGNTIYF. This rearrangement joins TRBV4-3 to TRBJ1-3; no clear D. V was shortened by 0 bases and J by 4 bases, with 7 bases between the two germline ends. Per germline, CDR1 LGHNA and CDR2 YSLEER. The CDR3 is 14 amino acids.

As concerns this clone: Other DNA variants within this sample encode the same CDR3. CDR3 sequence: CASSSGTSSYNEQFF. The DNA for the CDR3 is TGCGCCAGCAGTTCCGGGACTAGCTCCTACAATGAGCAGTTCTTC. The V gene is TRBV5-1, the J gene TRBJ2-1; TRBD2 matches at 8 bases. CDR1 and CDR2 (germline): SGHRS, YFSETQ. CDR3 length: 15 residues. Trimming removed 5 bases from V and 0 bases from J; junction bases left unmatched: 4.

V is TRBV5-1 and J is TRBJ2-3, with TRBD2 as a possible D gene (7 bases). This CDR3 spans 14 amino acids. Germline V gives CDR1 SGHRS, CDR2 YFSETQ. V was pared by 7 bases and J by 0 bases, with 12 bases between. The CDR3, as DNA: TGCGCCAGCGGGGGCGGGAGTAGCACAGATACGCAGTATTTT. This encodes CASGGGSSTDTQYF.

The rearrangement joins TRBV3-1 (or the pseudogene TRBV3-2) to TRBJ1-5, with D possibly TRBD1 on 6 matching bases. CDR1 and CDR2 from the germline V gene are LGHDT and YNNKEL (reference sequence). Trimming left V 3 bases short and J 6 bases short, with 9 bases between. This CDR3 spans 13 amino acids. The CDR3 sequence is CASSQLGGQPQHF. The CDR3 nucleotides read TGTGCCAGCAGCCAGTTAGGGGGTCAGCCCCAGCATTTT.

V usage is TRBV7-9 and J usage is TRBJ2-2; 8 positions match TRBD2. This CDR3 spans 17 amino acids. Looked up from germline, CDR1 is SEHNR and CDR2 is FQNEAQ (reference sequence). The ends lost 4 bases at V and 2 bases at J; junction bases unmatched: 9. The CDR3 DNA follows: TGTGCCAGCAGCTCCAGGGTGCGGGAGGACAACACCGGGGAGCTGTTTTTT. Encoded protein: CASSSRVREDNTGELFF.

The V and J genes are TRBV7-2 and TRBJ1-6; 7 bases map to TRBD1. The V gene end was trimmed by 5 bases and the J gene end by 7 bases; junction bases not matched to a gene: 5. Germline-derived CDR1 and CDR2 are SGHTA and FQGNSA. The CDR3 is 14 amino acids. DNA for the CDR3: TGTGCCAGCAGCCTTGGACAGGACAATTCACCCCTCCACTTT. It codes for CASSLGQDNSPLHF.

The V gene is TRBV19, the J gene TRBJ2-1; 11 bases fit TRBD2. CDR3 length: 16 amino acids. Trimming took 1 base from V and 6 from J; bases not matched to a gene: 5. Germline V gene lookup returns CDR1 LNHDA and CDR2 SQIVND (reference sequence). The CDR3 nucleotides are TGTGCCAGTAGTATAGCCACGACTAGCGGGGTCAATGAGCAGTTCTTC. Its protein product is CASSIATTSGVNEQFF.

The chain couples TRBV18 to TRBJ1-2; TRBD1 might be the D (6 bases). CDR3 length: 14 residues. Germline V lookup: CDR1 KGHSH, CDR2 LQKENI. Between the trimmed V and J ends, which lost 6 bases and 2 bases, there was a span of 13 bases. The CDR3 sequence: CASSPGDMNYGYTF. CDR3 bases: TGTGCCAGCTCCCCAGGGGACATGAACTATGGCTACACCTTC.

V usage is TRBV6-5 and J usage is TRBJ1-5, with 9 bases matching TRBD1. V gave up 7 bases and J gave up 7 bases; unmatched junction bases: 11. Germline V gene sequence: CDR1 MNHEY, CDR2 SVGAGI. CDR3 length equals 15 residues. CDR3 DNA: TGTGCCAGCACCTTTATCACAGGGGGCGGACAGCCCCAGCATTTT. It codes for CASTFITGGGQPQHF.

The sample holds one count of this clone. The chain's CDR3 is CARMTGLRKPQHF. In DNA, the CDR3 is TGTGCCAGGATGACAGGGTTACGGAAGCCCCAGCATTTT. The V call is TRBV21-1, the J call TRBJ1-5; the table assigns TRBD1, which was not confirmed against the DNA. TRBV21-1 is recorded as a pseudogene. There are 13 residues in the CDR3.